This T cell receptor beta chain was obtained from a study of blood T cell repertoires in COVID-19. At the level of the study: The United States, Italy and Spain provided the acute and convalescent COVID-19 samples. The cDNA or gDNA used as material had been derived from T cells, B-cell-depleted T cells, or PBMCs.

Per the original data handling: Cell counts per sample came from amplifying reference gene primers. Method: immunoSEQ multiplex PCR; TCRdb's copy keeps in-frame clones and lacks some. V, J and clone size reflect that table, while D and trimming were determined from the DNA. The table includes more than 300,000 clones, around 86% detected once. Cohort assignment relied on participant-reported clinical history. Germline loops: CDR1 MGHRA, CDR2 YSYEKL. V was clipped by 1 base and J by 6 bases, with 7 bases between them. The CDR3 runs to 14 residues. The origin of this receptor is a woman younger than 30 who had recovered from COVID-19. The chain couples TRBV4-1 to TRBJ1-6; no clear D gene. Input material: PBMCs or T cells enriched from blood (not recorded which). CDR3 amino acids: CASSQGLRNSPLHF. CDR3 DNA: TGCGCCAGCAGCCAAGGTCTACGTAATTCACCCCTCCACTTT.